The clone carrying this TCR beta chain was recorded only once. Clones were sequenced by immunoSEQ multiplex PCR, and TCRdb holds only the in-frame ones, with some missing. Of 180,000 or so clones in the sample, 86% were seen once. The CDR3 length is 14 residues. Germline V CDR1 and CDR2: WSHSY, SAAADI. V was clipped by 8 bases and J by 0 bases, with 10 bases between them. This specimen comes from a study of blood T cell repertoires in COVID-19. The genes are TRBV10-2 and TRBJ2-2; D not certain. Sequencing used peripheral blood. This TCR came from a man younger than 35 with acute or convalescent COVID-19. The DNA for the CDR3 is TGCGCCAGCGGTGTGTTCGCGAACACCGGGGAGCTGTTTTTT. Protein product: CASGVFANTGELFF.